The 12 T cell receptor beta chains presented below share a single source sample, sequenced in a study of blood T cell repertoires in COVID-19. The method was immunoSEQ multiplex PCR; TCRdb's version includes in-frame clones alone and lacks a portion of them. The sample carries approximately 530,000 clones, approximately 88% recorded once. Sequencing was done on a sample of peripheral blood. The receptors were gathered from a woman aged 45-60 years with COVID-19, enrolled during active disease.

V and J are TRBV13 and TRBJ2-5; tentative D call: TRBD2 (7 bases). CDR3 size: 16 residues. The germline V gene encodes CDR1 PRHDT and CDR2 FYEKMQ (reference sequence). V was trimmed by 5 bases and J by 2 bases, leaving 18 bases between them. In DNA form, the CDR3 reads TGTGCCAGCAGCATTGGACTAGGGGGGAGGCAAGAGACCCAGTACTTC. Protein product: CASSIGLGGRQETQYF. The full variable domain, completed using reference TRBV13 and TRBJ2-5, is AAGVIQSPRHLIKEKRETATLKCYPIPRHDTVYWYQQGPGQDPQFLISFYEKMQSDKGSIPDRFSAQQFSDYHSELNMSSLELGDSALYFCASSIGLGGRQETQYFGPGTRLLVL.

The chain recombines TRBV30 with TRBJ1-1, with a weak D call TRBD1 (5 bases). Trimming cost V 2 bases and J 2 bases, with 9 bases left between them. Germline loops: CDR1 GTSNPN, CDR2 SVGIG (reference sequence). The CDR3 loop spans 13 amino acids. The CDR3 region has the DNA TGTGCCTGGAGTCGGGACTATAACACTGAAGCTTTCTTT. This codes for CAWSRDYNTEAFF. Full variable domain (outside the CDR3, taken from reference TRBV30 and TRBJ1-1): SQTIHQWPATLVQPVGSPLSLECTVEGTSNPNLYWYRQAAGRGLQLLFYSVGIGQISSEVPQNLSASRPQDRQFILSSKKLLLSDSGFYLCAWSRDYNTEAFFGQGTRLTVV.

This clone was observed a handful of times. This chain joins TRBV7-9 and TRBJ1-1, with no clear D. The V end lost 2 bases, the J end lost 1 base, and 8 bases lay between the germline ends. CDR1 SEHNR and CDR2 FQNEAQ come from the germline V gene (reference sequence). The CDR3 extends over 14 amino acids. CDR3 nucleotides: TGTGCCAGCAGCTTATTCGGAGGGAACACTGAAGCTTTCTTT. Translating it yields CASSLFGGNTEAFF.

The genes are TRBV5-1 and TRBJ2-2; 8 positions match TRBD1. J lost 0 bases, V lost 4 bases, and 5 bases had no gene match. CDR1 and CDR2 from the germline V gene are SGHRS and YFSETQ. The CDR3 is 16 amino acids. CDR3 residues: CASSAEGQANTGELFF. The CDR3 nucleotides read TGCGCCAGCAGCGCCGAGGGACAGGCGAACACCGGGGAGCTGTTTTTT.

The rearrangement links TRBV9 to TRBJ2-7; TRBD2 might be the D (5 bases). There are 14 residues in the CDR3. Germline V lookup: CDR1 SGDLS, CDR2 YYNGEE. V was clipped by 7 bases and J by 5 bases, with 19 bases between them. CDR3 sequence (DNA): TGTGCCAGCCCCGGGCATAGCGAACAAAACGAGCAGTACTTC. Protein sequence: CASPGHSEQNEQYF.

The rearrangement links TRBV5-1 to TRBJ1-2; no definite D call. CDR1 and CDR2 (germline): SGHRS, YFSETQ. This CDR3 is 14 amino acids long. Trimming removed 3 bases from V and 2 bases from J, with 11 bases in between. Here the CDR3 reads CASSSDGENYGYTF. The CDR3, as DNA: TGCGCCAGCAGCTCAGATGGAGAGAACTATGGCTACACCTTC. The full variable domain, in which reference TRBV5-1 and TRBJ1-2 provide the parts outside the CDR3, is KAGVTQTPRYLIKTRGQQVTLSCSPISGHRSVSWYQQTPGQGLQFLFEYFSETQRNKGNFPGRFSGRQFSNSRSEMNVSTLELGDSALYLCASSSDGENYGYTFGSGTRLTVV.

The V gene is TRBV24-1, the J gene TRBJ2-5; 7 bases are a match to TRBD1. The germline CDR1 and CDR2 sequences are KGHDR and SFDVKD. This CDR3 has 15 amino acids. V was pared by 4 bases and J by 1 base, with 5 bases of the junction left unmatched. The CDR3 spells CATSDSGTVQETQYF. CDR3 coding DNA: TGTGCCACCAGTGACTCCGGGACAGTCCAAGAGACCCAGTACTTC.

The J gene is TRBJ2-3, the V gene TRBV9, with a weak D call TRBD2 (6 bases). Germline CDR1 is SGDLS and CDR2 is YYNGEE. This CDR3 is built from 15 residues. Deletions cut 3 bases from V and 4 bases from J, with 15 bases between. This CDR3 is CASSAETSRADTQYF. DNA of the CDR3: TGTGCCAGCAGCGCCGAGACTAGTAGGGCAGATACGCAGTATTTT.

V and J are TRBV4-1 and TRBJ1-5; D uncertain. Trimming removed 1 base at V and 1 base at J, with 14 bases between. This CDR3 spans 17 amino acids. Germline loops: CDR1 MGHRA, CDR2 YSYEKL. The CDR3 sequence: CASSQVRTGRSNQPQHF. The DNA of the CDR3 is TGCGCCAGCAGCCAAGTTCGGACGGGGAGAAGCAATCAGCCCCAGCATTTT.

This CDR3 reads CASSLTGDANYGYTF. The CDR3 DNA sequence: TGCGCCAGCAGCTTGACCGGAGACGCTAACTATGGCTACACCTTC. The chain combines TRBV5-1 with TRBJ1-2; D unresolved. The ends were cut back, 1 base at V and 0 bases at J, with 10 bases in the middle. This CDR3 is built from 15 residues. The germline V gene encodes CDR1 SGHRS and CDR2 YFSETQ.

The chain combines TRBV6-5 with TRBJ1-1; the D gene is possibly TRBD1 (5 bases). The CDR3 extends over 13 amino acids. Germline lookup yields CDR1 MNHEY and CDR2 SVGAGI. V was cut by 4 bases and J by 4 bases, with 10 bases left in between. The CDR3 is CASSSLGGTEAFF. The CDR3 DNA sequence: TGTGCCAGCAGTTCCCTCGGGGGCACTGAAGCTTTCTTT.

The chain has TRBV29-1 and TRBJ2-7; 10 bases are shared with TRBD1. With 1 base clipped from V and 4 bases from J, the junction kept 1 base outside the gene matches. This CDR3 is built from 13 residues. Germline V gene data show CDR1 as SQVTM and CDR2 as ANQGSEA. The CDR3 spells CSVEAGQGYEQYF. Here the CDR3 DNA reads TGCAGCGTTGAAGCGGGACAGGGGTACGAGCAGTACTTC.